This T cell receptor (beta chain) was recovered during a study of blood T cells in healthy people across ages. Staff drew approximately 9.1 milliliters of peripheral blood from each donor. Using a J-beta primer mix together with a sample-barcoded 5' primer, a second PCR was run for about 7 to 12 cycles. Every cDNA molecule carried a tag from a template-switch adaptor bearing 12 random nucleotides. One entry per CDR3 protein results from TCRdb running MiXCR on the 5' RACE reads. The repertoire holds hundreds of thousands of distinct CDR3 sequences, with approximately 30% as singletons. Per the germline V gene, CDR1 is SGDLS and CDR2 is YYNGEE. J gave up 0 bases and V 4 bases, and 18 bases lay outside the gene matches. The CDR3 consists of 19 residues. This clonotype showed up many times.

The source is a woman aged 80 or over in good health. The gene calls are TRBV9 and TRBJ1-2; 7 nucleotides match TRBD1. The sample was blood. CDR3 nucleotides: TGTGCCAGCAGCCCAGAGGGTAGGGGACAGATAACAGCTAACTATGGCTACACCTTC. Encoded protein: CASSPEGRGQITANYGYTF.